Listed below are T cell receptor beta chains from one sample, sequenced in a study of regulatory T cells in long-lasting Graves disease. MiXCR, run by TCRdb on the multiplex PCR reads, gives a single entry per CDR3 protein. In the table there are roughly 500,000 distinct CDR3 sequences, 22% of which are singletons. The input for sequencing was peripheral blood mononuclear cells (PBMCs), taken when the disease was refractory, from a patient treated with antithyroid drugs. These receptors all come from a female donor with Graves disease. The CDR3 runs from the conserved cysteine through the conserved F or W. The order of the fields is V gene, D gene, J gene, clone size, CDR3 protein, CDR3 DNA. A D gene is named only where the DNA matches it firmly. A clone size is listed for some rows: how often the clone was seen (once, few, many), or a class if it is expanded.

>TRBV25-1|-|TRBJ2-6|-
CASSEAGAGANVLTF
TGTGCCAGCAGTGAGGCGGGTGCTGGGGCCAACGTCCTGACTTTC
>TRBV10-3|-|TRBJ1-2|-
CAISESGLASYGYTF
TGTGCCATCAGTGAGTCGGGGCTGGCTAGCTATGGCTACACCTTC
>TRBV7-9|-|TRBJ2-5|many
CASSSELIRETQYF
TGTGCCAGCAGCTCAGAACTAATCAGGGAGACCCAGTACTTC
>TRBV20-1|-|TRBJ2-7|many
CSAPSSGEQYF
TGCAGTGCTCCCAGTTCAGGGGAGCAGTACTTC
>TRBV18|TRBD1|TRBJ1-4|many
CASSPRTGGEEKLFF
TGTGCCAGCTCACCGAGGACAGGGGGCGAGGAAAAACTGTTTTTT
>TRBV20-1|-|TRBJ1-6|-
CSARAVYSSYNSPLHF
TGCAGTGCTAGAGCGGTTTACAGCTCCTATAATTCACCCCTCCACTTT
>TRBV6-5|-|TRBJ1-2|-
CASSYRVPGDGYTF
TGTGCCAGCAGTTATCGGGTCCCCGGGGATGGCTACACCTTC
>TRBV24-1|TRBD1|TRBJ2-2|few
CATSDPGQGANTGELFF
TGTGCCACCAGTGACCCCGGACAGGGGGCGAACACCGGGGAGCTGTTTTTT
>TRBV13|-|TRBJ2-1|few
CASSSGHGRDEQFF
TGTGCCAGCAGCTCGGGACACGGGAGAGATGAGCAGTTCTTC
>TRBV20-1|-|TRBJ1-4|many
CSARYEAGNLNAYEKLFF
TGCAGTGCTAGATACGAGGCAGGGAATCTTAACGCGTATGAAAAACTGTTTTTT
>TRBV5-1|-|TRBJ1-4|few
CASSPRDNINEKLFF
TGCGCCAGCAGCCCCCGGGATAATATTAATGAAAAACTGTTTTTT
>TRBV7-2|-|TRBJ2-7|many
CASSLALGYEQYF
TGTGCCAGCAGCTTAGCCCTAGGTTACGAGCAGTACTTC
>TRBV29-1|-|TRBJ1-2|once
CSDSDRNYGYTF
TGCAGCGACTCAGACCGCAACTATGGCTACACCTTC
>TRBV12-3/TRBV12-4|-|TRBJ2-5|many
CASRGEQETQYF
TGTGCCAGCAGAGGGGAACAAGAGACCCAGTACTTC
>TRBV28|TRBD2|TRBJ2-7|many
CASTHGLAGSSRINEQYF
TGTGCCAGCACCCACGGACTAGCGGGATCTTCTCGAATCAACGAGCAGTACTTC
>TRBV28|TRBD1|TRBJ2-7|many
CASRPTGGERDIYEQYF
TGTGCCAGCAGACCGACAGGGGGGGAGCGGGATATCTACGAGCAGTACTTC
>TRBV7-9|TRBD1|TRBJ2-2|-
CASSWDRGITGELFF
TGTGCCAGCAGCTGGGACAGGGGAATAACCGGGGAGCTGTTTTTT
>TRBV20-1|TRBD2|TRBJ2-7|-
CSARDLSRAGGQEQYF
TGCAGTGCTAGAGATCTATCTAGGGCGGGGGGTCAAGAGCAGTACTTC
>TRBV6-1|TRBD1|TRBJ2-1|few
CASKKRTGHNEQFF
TGTGCCAGCAAAAAAAGGACAGGGCACAATGAGCAGTTCTTC
>TRBV7-3|TRBD1|TRBJ2-2|few
CASSFAIQGAGELFF
TGTGCCAGCAGCTTCGCGATACAGGGGGCCGGGGAGCTGTTTTTT
>TRBV3-1|-|TRBJ1-1|many
CASSQDAGNTEAFF
TGTGCCAGCAGCCAAGATGCGGGGAACACTGAAGCTTTCTTT
>TRBV5-1|TRBD1|TRBJ2-5|-
CASSGTGEGQETQYF
TGCGCCAGCAGCGGGACAGGGGAAGGGCAAGAGACCCAGTACTTC
>TRBV15|TRBD1|TRBJ1-5|-
CATSRVGQENQPQHF
TGTGCCACCAGCAGAGTCGGACAGGAAAATCAGCCCCAGCATTTT
>TRBV10-3|-|TRBJ1-2|-
CAISEDTQGIHGYTF
TGTGCCATCAGTGAAGACACACAGGGTATCCATGGCTACACCTTC
>TRBV6-1|TRBD1|TRBJ1-2|few
CASRKDRVSARYTF
TGTGCCAGCAGAAAGGACAGGGTTAGTGCGCGCTACACCTTC
>TRBV10-3|-|TRBJ2-2|few
CAIRGGDSTNTGELFF
TGTGCCATCAGGGGGGGGGACAGTACGAACACCGGGGAGCTGTTTTTT
>TRBV12-3/TRBV12-4|TRBD2|TRBJ2-1|-
CASSSGTSGDNEQFF
TGTGCCAGCAGTAGTGGGACTAGCGGAGACAATGAGCAGTTCTTC
>TRBV12-3/TRBV12-4|TRBD1|TRBJ2-2|many
CASSPRGRGLNTGELFF
TGTGCCAGCAGTCCCCGAGGCAGGGGGCTTAACACCGGGGAGCTGTTTTTT
>TRBV28|-|TRBJ2-5|-
CASNLIEGVGHETQYF
TGTGCCAGCAACCTTATAGAGGGAGTCGGTCACGAGACCCAGTACTTC
>TRBV20-1|-|TRBJ1-1|-
CSAPALQQGNTEAFF
TGCAGTGCTCCCGCACTTCAACAGGGGAACACTGAAGCTTTCTTT
>TRBV5-1|-|TRBJ1-1|-
CASSLTGAVGEAFF
TGCGCCAGCAGCTTGACGGGGGCAGTGGGTGAAGCTTTCTTT
>TRBV7-2|-|TRBJ2-2|many
CASSLGTSRIGELFF
TGTGCCAGCAGCCTCGGGACATCGCGTATCGGGGAGCTGTTTTTT
>TRBV12-5|TRBD2|TRBJ2-7|few
CASGLTSGRGHEQYF
TGTGCTAGTGGCTTGACTAGCGGGAGGGGACACGAGCAGTACTTC
>TRBV7-2|-|TRBJ2-5|many
CASSLVSTGLQETQYF
TGTGCCAGCAGCTTAGTAAGCACAGGGCTTCAAGAGACCCAGTACTTC
>TRBV20-1|-|TRBJ1-4|-
CSARGVGRGLYEKLFF
TGCAGTGCTAGAGGGGTGGGGAGGGGCCTGTATGAAAAACTGTTTTTT
>TRBV13|-|TRBJ2-5|few
CASSPPAQPETQYF
TGTGCCAGCAGCCCCCCGGCCCAACCGGAGACCCAGTACTTC
>TRBV19|-|TRBJ1-5|many
CASTDMGNQPQHF
TGTGCCAGTACCGATATGGGGAATCAGCCCCAGCATTTT
>TRBV11-1|-|TRBJ2-3|-
CASSLALYSDTQYF
TGTGCCAGCAGCTTAGCGCTTTATTCAGATACGCAGTATTTT
>TRBV20-1|-|TRBJ1-1|-
CSTPPTENTEAFF
TGCAGCACTCCCCCGACAGAGAACACTGAAGCTTTCTTT
>TRBV9|TRBD2|TRBJ2-2|-
CASSVAVAGDTGELFF
TGTGCCAGCAGCGTAGCTGTTGCGGGGGATACCGGGGAGCTGTTTTTT
>TRBV30|TRBD1|TRBJ1-4|-
CTMGQLADEKLFF
TGTACCATGGGACAGCTGGCCGATGAAAAACTGTTTTTT
>TRBV6-2/TRBV6-3|TRBD1|TRBJ2-7|-
CASSSGTARHYEQYF
TGTGCCAGCAGTTCCGGGACAGCGCGCCACTACGAGCAGTACTTC
>TRBV28|-|TRBJ2-7|many
CASSLLRGYEQYF
TGTGCCAGCAGTTTACTACGCGGCTACGAGCAGTACTTC
>TRBV11-2|TRBD2|TRBJ2-7|-
CASSLAGGKSYEQHF
TGTGCCAGCAGCCTCGCGGGGGGCAAATCCTACGAGCAGCACTTC
>TRBV4-1|-|TRBJ1-1|-
CASSQDISRDTEAFF
TGCGCCAGCAGCCAAGATATATCGAGGGACACTGAAGCTTTCTTT
>TRBV20-1|-|TRBJ2-5|-
CSASGTPGRGETQYF
TGCAGTGCTAGTGGGACTCCGGGTCGGGGCGAGACCCAGTACTTC
>TRBV7-9|-|TRBJ1-6|-
CASSQGGGNYSPLHF
TGTGCCAGCAGCCAAGGGGGGGGTAATTATTCACCCCTCCACTTT
>TRBV24-1|-|TRBJ1-5|many
CATSDLGQPQHF
TGTGCCACCAGTGATTTGGGGCAGCCCCAGCATTTT
>TRBV12-3/TRBV12-4|-|TRBJ1-5|many
CASRGRGTLEGFYSNQPQHF
TGTGCCAGCAGGGGCCGCGGGACACTCGAGGGCTTTTATAGCAATCAGCCCCAGCATTTT
>TRBV7-2|TRBD1|TRBJ2-2|-
CASSHPDRQPGELFF
TGTGCCAGCAGCCACCCGGACAGGCAACCCGGGGAGCTGTTTTTT